The 16 T cell receptor beta chains in this list originate from one sample, sequenced in a study of blood T cell repertoires in COVID-19. The protocol was immunoSEQ multiplex PCR, while the TCRdb copy is restricted to in-frame clones and leaves out a portion. The table includes about 250,000 clones, about nine tenths detected once. Sequencing input: peripheral blood. The receptors here all came from a woman aged 25 to 39 with active or convalescent COVID-19.

The V call is TRBV6-5, the J call TRBJ1-2; D gene unclear. Trimming left V 5 bases short and J 3 bases short, with 10 bases between. This CDR3 spans 13 amino acids. The germline V gene has CDR1 MNHEY and CDR2 SVGAGI. The CDR3: CASSRDTDYGYTF. The DNA of the CDR3 is TGTGCCAGCAGTCGAGACACCGACTATGGCTACACCTTC.

This chain connects TRBV6-5 to TRBJ2-7; TRBD1 matches 8 bases. Losses at the gene ends were 11 bases for V and 2 bases for J; bases not matched to a gene: 14. The CDR3 totals 15 residues. From germline, CDR1 is MNHEY and CDR2 SVGAGI. CDR3 sequence (DNA): TGTGCCTGTAAGTCCGGGACAGGCTTGACCTACGAGCAGTACTTC. Translating it yields CACKSGTGLTYEQYF.

The chain links TRBV12-3 or TRBV12-4 to TRBJ1-1; no reliable D call. CDR3 length: 12 amino acids. V was clipped by 2 bases and J by 11 bases, with 12 bases between them. The CDR3 nucleotides read TGTGCCAGCAGTTTAAACTCCCCGGGGGCTTTCTTT. This gives the protein CASSLNSPGAFF.

This chain connects TRBV3-1 (or the pseudogene TRBV3-2) to TRBJ1-4, with 11 bases fitting TRBD1. This CDR3 contains 17 residues. Germline V gene data show CDR1 as LGHDT and CDR2 as YNNKEL (reference sequence). The V gene end was trimmed by 2 bases and the J gene end by 4 bases; junction bases not matched to a gene: 6. The CDR3 protein is CASSQYTGTGGNEKLFF. The CDR3 DNA is TGTGCCAGCAGCCAATATACCGGGACAGGGGGTAATGAAAAACTGTTTTTT.

The chain carries TRBV5-1 and TRBJ1-4; 8 bases fit TRBD1. The CDR3 runs to 14 residues. Germline V gene lookup returns CDR1 SGHRS and CDR2 YFSETQ. J was trimmed by 6 bases and V by 1 base; bases with no gene match: 2. CDR3 sequence: CASSLQGADEKLFF. CDR3 bases: TGCGCCAGCAGCTTGCAGGGGGCGGATGAAAAACTGTTTTTT.

The chain has TRBV6-5 and TRBJ1-5, with 8 bases fitting TRBD1. Germline values: CDR1 MNHEY, CDR2 SVGAGI. With V trimmed by 4 bases and J by 3 bases, 2 bases remained unmatched. CDR3 length: 14 residues. Here the CDR3 reads CASSLDRVNQPQHF. The CDR3 DNA sequence: TGTGCCAGCAGTTTGGACAGGGTCAATCAGCCCCAGCATTTT.

This chain links TRBV29-1 with TRBJ1-3, with D uncertain. The V end was cut by 0 bases, the J end by 1 base, with 13 bases between. Germline assignment: CDR1 SQVTM and CDR2 ANQGSEA. The CDR3 has 16 residues. The CDR3 is CSVEDQRGMSGNTIYF. The CDR3 DNA follows: TGCAGCGTTGAAGATCAAAGAGGGATGTCTGGAAACACCATATATTTT.

DNA for the CDR3: TGTGCCAGCAATAAACAGGGGAAGGCCTACAATGAGCAGTTCTTC. The encoded protein is CASNKQGKAYNEQFF. The V gene is TRBV6-5, the J gene TRBJ2-1; 7 positions match TRBD1. This CDR3 has 15 amino acids. V lost 7 bases and J lost 2; bases outside the gene matches: 8. CDR1 is MNHEY, CDR2 SVGAGI, per germline.

CDR3: CASSSPRTPGNTIYF. In DNA, the CDR3 is TGTGCCAGCAGCTCCCCCCGGACACCCGGAAACACCATATATTTT. This sequence joins TRBV7-9 and TRBJ1-3, with D perhaps TRBD1 (5 bases). The CDR3 length is 15 residues. Trimming left V 4 bases short and J 4 bases short, with 14 bases between. Germline CDR1 is SEHNR and CDR2 is FQNEAQ (reference sequence).

Comment on this clone: A much larger clone differs by one base, so this may be a read error. CDR3 residues: CASSSTDTQYF. The CDR3 bases are TGTGCCAGCAGCTCGACAGATACGCAGTATTTT. The chain couples TRBV5-4 to TRBJ2-3; D ambiguous. The germline CDR1 and CDR2 sequences are SGHNT and YYREEE (reference sequence). This CDR3 spans 11 amino acids. The ends were cut back, 3 bases at V and 3 bases at J, with 2 bases in the middle.

The chain joins TRBV29-1 to TRBJ1-1; the D gene is possibly TRBD1 (5 bases). Trimming left V 8 bases short and J 11 bases short, with 21 bases between. Germline V gene lookup returns CDR1 SQVTM and CDR2 ANQGSEA. The CDR3 has 12 residues. In nucleotides, the CDR3 is TGCAGCTCCACGGGCGGAGGGGATGAGGCTTTCTTT. Translating gives CSSTGGGDEAFF.

This chain connects TRBV28 to TRBJ1-6, with 9 bases fitting TRBD1. V gave up 2 bases and J gave up 9 bases; unmatched junction bases: 5. CDR1 and CDR2 (germline): MDHEN, SYDVKM. The CDR3 consists of 15 residues. CDR3 protein: CASSLTGGGFSPLHF. In nucleotides, the CDR3 is TGTGCCAGCAGTTTAACAGGGGGCGGGTTTTCACCCCTCCACTTT.

This clone has just a few counts. The chain uses TRBV9 and TRBJ1-2, with D unclear. The V end was cut by 9 bases, the J end by 4 bases, with 19 bases between. The germline V gene encodes CDR1 SGDLS and CDR2 YYNGEE. The length of the CDR3 is 14 residues. The CDR3 here is CANNSGIYIYGYTF. The CDR3 coding sequence is TGTGCCAACAATTCCGGGATATACATCTATGGCTACACCTTC.

The count of this clone is one. J is TRBJ2-1 and V is TRBV28, with 9 bases aligning to TRBD1. Trimming at V came to 9 bases and at J to 6 bases, leaving 9 bases not matched to a gene. Germline V lookup: CDR1 MDHEN, CDR2 SYDVKM. The CDR3 runs 14 residues. CDR3 nucleotides: TGTGCCAGTGCTGGGACAGGGAGGGCCAATGAGCAGTTCTTC. This sequence encodes CASAGTGRANEQFF.

V gene TRBV7-3 combines with J gene TRBJ2-1, with TRBD2 matching over 16 bases. V dropped 5 bases and J dropped 6; count of bases not matched to a gene: 10. Germline V gene lookup returns CDR1 SGHTA and CDR2 FQGTGA. This CDR3 is 18 amino acids long. The CDR3 nucleotides are TGTGCCAGCAGCCAACACCTTGGGACTAGCGGGGGGGCCAATGAGCAGTTCTTC. Translation gives CASSQHLGTSGGANEQFF.

The V call is TRBV6-5, the J call TRBJ2-5; 9 bases are a match to TRBD1. There are 15 residues in the CDR3. Germline V CDR1 and CDR2: MNHEY, SVGAGI. Losses at the gene ends were 2 bases for V and 2 bases for J; bases not matched to a gene: 3. CDR3 bases: TGTGCCAGCAGTTACCGGGGACAGGGTCAAGAGACCCAGTACTTC. Its protein is CASSYRGQGQETQYF.